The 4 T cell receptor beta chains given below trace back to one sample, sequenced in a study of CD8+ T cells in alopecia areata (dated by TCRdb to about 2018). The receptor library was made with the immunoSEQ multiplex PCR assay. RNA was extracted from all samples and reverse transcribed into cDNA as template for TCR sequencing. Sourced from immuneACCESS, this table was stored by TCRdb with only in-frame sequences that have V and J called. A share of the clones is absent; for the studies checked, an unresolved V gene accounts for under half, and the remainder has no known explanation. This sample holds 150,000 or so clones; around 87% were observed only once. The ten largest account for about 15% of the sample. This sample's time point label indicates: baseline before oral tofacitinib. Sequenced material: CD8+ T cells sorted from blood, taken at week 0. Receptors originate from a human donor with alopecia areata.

The CDR3 DNA reads TGTGCCAGCAGCTTACAGGTGTCCTACGAGCAGTACTTC. It codes for CASSLQVSYEQYF. The chain combines TRBV7-3 with TRBJ2-7; no definite D call. The CDR3 runs 13 residues. Germline loops: CDR1 SGHTA, CDR2 FQGTGA. Between the trimmed V and J ends, which lost 2 bases and 1 base, there was a span of 6 bases.

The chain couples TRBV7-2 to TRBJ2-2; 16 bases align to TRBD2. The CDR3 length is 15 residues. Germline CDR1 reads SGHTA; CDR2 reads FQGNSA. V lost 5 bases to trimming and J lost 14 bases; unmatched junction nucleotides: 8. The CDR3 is CASSPGGLAGGPLFF. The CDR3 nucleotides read TGTGCCAGCAGCCCCGGGGGACTAGCGGGGGGGCCCCTGTTTTTT.

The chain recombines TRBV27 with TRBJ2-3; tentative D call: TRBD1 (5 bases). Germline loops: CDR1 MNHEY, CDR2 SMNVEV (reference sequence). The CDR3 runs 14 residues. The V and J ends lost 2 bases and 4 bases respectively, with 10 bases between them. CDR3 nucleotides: TGTGCCAGCAGTTTAGTCAGGGAATCAGATACGCAGTATTTT. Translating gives CASSLVRESDTQYF.

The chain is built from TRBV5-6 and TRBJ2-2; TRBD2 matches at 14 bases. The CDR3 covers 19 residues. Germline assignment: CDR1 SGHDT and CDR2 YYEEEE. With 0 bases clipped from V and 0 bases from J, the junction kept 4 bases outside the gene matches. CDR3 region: CASSLGLAGGPANTGELFF. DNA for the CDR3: TGTGCCAGCAGCTTGGGACTAGCGGGAGGGCCTGCGAACACCGGGGAGCTGTTTTTT.